This T cell receptor beta chain is drawn from a study of blood T cell repertoires in COVID-19. Study-level background: T cells, B-cell-depleted T cells, or PBMCs supplied cDNA or gDNA.

Trimming left V 3 bases short and J 3 bases short, with 7 bases between. The CDR3 contains 13 residues. Germline V gene sequence: CDR1 ENHRY, CDR2 SYGVKD. This table comes from immunoSEQ multiplex PCR, and its TCRdb copy is limited to in-frame clones, with some not included. The sample records about 250,000 clones, about 86% being singletons. The receptor was derived from a man older than 75 with acute or convalescent COVID-19. The sequencing input was peripheral blood. J is TRBJ2-3 and V is TRBV10-3; D may be TRBD2 (6 bases). CDR3 DNA: TGTGCCATCAGTGATGGGGGGACAGATACGCAGTATTTT. Its protein is CAISDGGTDTQYF.